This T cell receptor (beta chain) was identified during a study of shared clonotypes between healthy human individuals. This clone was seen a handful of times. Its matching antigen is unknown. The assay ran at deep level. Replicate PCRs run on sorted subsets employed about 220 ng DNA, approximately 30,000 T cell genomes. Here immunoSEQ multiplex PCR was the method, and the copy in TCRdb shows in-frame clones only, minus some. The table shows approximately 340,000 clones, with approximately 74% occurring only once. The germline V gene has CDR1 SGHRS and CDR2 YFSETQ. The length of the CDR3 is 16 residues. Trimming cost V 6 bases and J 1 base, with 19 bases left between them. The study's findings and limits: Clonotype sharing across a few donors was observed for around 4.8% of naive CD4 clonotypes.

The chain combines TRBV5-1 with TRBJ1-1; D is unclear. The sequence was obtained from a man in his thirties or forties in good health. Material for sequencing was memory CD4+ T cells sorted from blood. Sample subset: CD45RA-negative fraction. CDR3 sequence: CASTPNTVLSNTEAFF. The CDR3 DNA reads TGCGCCAGCACCCCTAACACAGTATTATCGAACACTGAAGCTTTCTTT. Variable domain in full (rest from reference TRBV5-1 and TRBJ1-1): KAGVTQTPRYLIKTRGQQVTLSCSPISGHRSVSWYQQTPGQGLQFLFEYFSETQRNKGNFPGRFSGRQFSNSRSEMNVSTLELGDSALYLCASTPNTVLSNTEAFFGQGTRLTVV.